This T cell receptor beta chain came from a study of T cell responses to AZD1222 COVID-19 vaccine. Some clones are missing from TCRdb's copy, which holds only in-frame ones; the method was immunoSEQ multiplex PCR. The profile shows more than 120,000 clones, about 90% of them singletons. Trimming removed 7 bases from V and 7 bases from J, with 10 bases in between. CDR3 size: 12 residues. Germline assignment: CDR1 KGHDR and CDR2 SFDVKD. Whole-study results and caveats: The repertoires were collected only after the peak T cell response. Reports say nearly half of spike-specific TCRs go after unmutated variant regions.

To note about this clone: What it binds is not known.

The receptor was isolated from an adult who received the AZD1222 COVID-19 vaccine. The sequences come from peripheral blood, collected 28 days after the second AZD1222 dose. The chain recombines TRBV24-1 with TRBJ2-1; D remains unclear. The CDR3 DNA reads as TGTGCCACCAGCCTTCCTAGTAATGAGCAGTTCTTC. It yields the protein CATSLPSNEQFF.